The clone carrying this T cell receptor beta chain appeared a few times. Antigen unknown. The source of the sample is a study of blood T cells in healthy people across ages. The study's findings and limits: Correlation between TCR beta diversity and naive T cell percentage was strong.

Alongside a J-beta primer mix, a sample-barcoded 5' primer served in a second PCR lasting about 6 to 11 cycles. TCRdb re-analysed the 5' RACE reads in MiXCR, keeping a single row per CDR3 protein. The data show under 2,000,000 distinct CDR3 sequences, just under 50% seen once. The CDR3 covers 12 residues. Germline V lookup: CDR1 MNHEY, CDR2 SMNVEV (reference sequence). Each donor had approximately 10 milliliters of peripheral blood drawn. With each sample, at least 5 micrograms of total RNA were extracted. The chain is built from TRBV27 and TRBJ2-4; D unclear. The J call may not be correct, given that the DNA end is closer to TRBJ2-7. Sequenced material: blood. The TCR sequence derives from a middle-aged woman in good health. This CDR3 reads CASRSPLYEQYF. The CDR3 nucleotides are TGTGCCAGCAGATCCCCGTTATACGAGCAGTACTTC.